The 27 T cell receptor beta chains listed next were all sequenced from one sample in a study of T cell responses to AZD1222 COVID-19 vaccine. Some clones are missing from TCRdb's copy, which holds only in-frame ones; the method was immunoSEQ multiplex PCR. In the table there are 95,000 to 150,000 clones, around 87% of which are singletons. The specimen comprised peripheral blood, sampled on day 0 of AZD1222 vaccination. These receptors were taken from an adult in good health.

The chain combines TRBV28 with TRBJ1-5; D is unresolved. Germline CDR1 MDHEN, CDR2 SYDVKM. The CDR3 covers 10 residues. CDR3: CSSGDQPQHF. The DNA of the CDR3 is TGTTCCTCGGGAGATCAGCCCCAGCATTTT.

The V call is TRBV2, the J call TRBJ1-5; TRBD1 is a possible D gene (6 bases). This CDR3 has 13 residues. Germline V gene lookup returns CDR1 SNHLY and CDR2 FYNNEI. CDR3 sequence (DNA): TGTGCGGGAGGGGGGGGACTCAATCAGCCCCAGCATTTT. It translates to CAGGGGLNQPQHF.

This clone was picked up one time. The chain employs TRBV5-1 and TRBJ2-7; 14 bases line up with TRBD2. CDR1 and CDR2 (germline): SGHRS, YFSETQ. This CDR3 is built from 16 residues. J was trimmed by 5 bases and V by 4 bases; bases with no gene match: 8. The CDR3 sequence: CASSVTTSGRANEQYF. CDR3 nucleotide sequence: TGCGCCAGCAGCGTTACGACTAGCGGGAGGGCCAACGAGCAGTACTTC. Based on the CDR3 plus reference TRBV5-1 and TRBJ2-7, the full variable domain is KAGVTQTPRYLIKTRGQQVTLSCSPISGHRSVSWYQQTPGQGLQFLFEYFSETQRNKGNFPGRFSGRQFSNSRSEMNVSTLELGDSALYLCASSVTTSGRANEQYFGPGTRLTVT.

In regard to this clone: The sample holds other DNA sequences that translate to the same CDR3. The CDR3 spells CASSQGTGYGYTF. The CDR3 region has the DNA TGTGCCAGCAGCCAAGGAACAGGATATGGCTACACCTTC. This chain links TRBV4-2 with TRBJ1-2, with TRBD1 as a possible D gene (5 bases). Trimming cost V 1 base and J 5 bases, with 8 bases left between them. From germline, CDR1 is LGHNA and CDR2 YNFKEQ. This CDR3 contains 13 residues.

V and J are TRBV7-2 and TRBJ2-4; TRBD2 matches 8 bases. The V gene's germline CDR1 is SGHTA and CDR2 FQGNSA. The CDR3 consists of 15 residues. The ends lost 5 bases at V and 6 bases at J; junction bases unmatched: 9. CDR3 sequence: CASSPGLGGGNIQYF. CDR3 nucleotides: TGTGCCAGCAGCCCGGGCCTCGGGGGGGGAAACATTCAGTACTTC. Using reference TRBV7-2 and TRBJ2-4 for the parts outside the CDR3, the full variable domain is GAGVSQSPSNKVTEKGKDVELRCDPISGHTALYWYRQSLGQGLEFLIYFQGNSAPDKSGLPSDRFSAERTGGSVSTLTIQRTQQEDSAVYLCASSPGLGGGNIQYFGAGTRLSVL.

The V gene is TRBV4-1, the J gene TRBJ2-2; a possible D gene is TRBD2 (5 bases). Trimming stripped 0 bases from V and 1 base from J, with 12 bases between. CDR1 MGHRA and CDR2 YSYEKL come from the germline V gene. The CDR3 extends over 17 amino acids. The CDR3 loop reads CASSQESAGGNTGELFF. CDR3 in DNA: TGCGCCAGCAGCCAAGAGTCGGCAGGAGGGAACACCGGGGAGCTGTTTTTT.

The genes are TRBV10-3 and TRBJ2-3; a possible D gene is TRBD1 (8 bases). CDR1 is ENHRY, CDR2 SYGVKD, per germline. CDR3 length: 14 amino acids. V gave up 10 bases and J gave up 2 bases, with 16 bases separating them. The CDR3 nucleotides read TGTGCCAGCCACAGGGGGGGGCCCACAGATACGCAGTATTTT. It encodes CASHRGGPTDTQYF.

This sequence joins TRBV7-6 and TRBJ2-7; TRBD2 might be the D (6 bases). V was clipped by 4 bases and J by 4 bases, with 11 bases between them. Germline CDR1 SGHVS, CDR2 FNYEAQ. This CDR3 spans 13 amino acids. The CDR3 DNA reads as TGTGCCAGCAGCTCGGTGGGGGGATACGAGCAGTACTTC. Translated, it gives CASSSVGGYEQYF.

V gene TRBV24-1 combines with J gene TRBJ2-2; no reliable D call. Per germline, CDR1 KGHDR and CDR2 SFDVKD. V lost 5 bases to trimming and J lost 3 bases, with 9 bases between them. This CDR3 is built from 14 residues. CDR3 protein: CATSVSADTGELFF. Written as DNA, the CDR3 is TGTGCCACCAGTGTGAGCGCCGACACCGGGGAGCTGTTTTTT.

This rearrangement joins TRBV6-2 or TRBV6-3 to TRBJ2-1; tentative D call: TRBD1 (5 bases). CDR3 length equals 14 residues. Per germline, CDR1 MNHEY and CDR2 SVGEGT. The V gene lost 5 bases and the J gene lost 4 bases, with 12 bases spanning the gap. CDR3 region: CASSQIQGYNEQFF. CDR3 bases: TGTGCCAGCAGTCAGATTCAGGGTTACAATGAGCAGTTCTTC.

The rearrangement joins TRBV4-2 to TRBJ1-4; D call uncertain. Germline-derived CDR1 and CDR2 are LGHNA and YNFKEQ. V lost 3 bases and J lost 0, with 11 bases in between. This CDR3 is built from 16 residues. The CDR3 loop reads CASSHSKGATNEKLFF. The CDR3 DNA reads TGTGCCAGCAGCCATTCCAAGGGAGCAACTAATGAAAAACTGTTTTTT.

As concerns this clone: The sample has other DNA sequences that encode this CDR3 too. This rearrangement joins TRBV11-2 to TRBJ2-7; D possibly corresponds to TRBD1 (6 bases). Deletions cut 5 bases from V and 2 bases from J, with 10 bases between. The CDR3 covers 13 residues. The V gene's germline CDR1 is SGHAT and CDR2 FQNNGV. The CDR3: CASSLGAPYEQYF. DNA of the CDR3: TGTGCCAGCAGCCTGGGGGCCCCCTACGAGCAGTACTTC.

The chain links TRBV27 to TRBJ1-1; no clear D gene. The V gene's germline CDR1 is MNHEY and CDR2 SMNVEV (reference sequence). Deletions cut 3 bases from V and 5 bases from J, with 13 bases between. This CDR3 has 14 residues. CDR3 DNA: TGTGCCAGCAGTTTGGCGGGTATGGGGACTGAAGCTTTCTTT. Protein product: CASSLAGMGTEAFF.

This sequence joins TRBV6-1 and TRBJ1-2, with a tentative D call TRBD1 (5 bases). In germline, CDR1 is MNHNS, CDR2 SASEGT. The CDR3 has 15 amino acids. V was shortened by 0 bases and J by 4 bases, with 12 bases between the two germline ends. In DNA form, the CDR3 reads TGTGCCAGCAGTGAAGCACGGGGGGTCCGCTATGGCTACACCTTC. As protein: CASSEARGVRYGYTF.

The chain uses TRBV7-9 and TRBJ2-7, with 7 nucleotides matching TRBD2. J was trimmed by 5 bases and V by 5 bases; bases with no gene match: 9. In germline, CDR1 is SEHNR, CDR2 FQNEAQ (reference sequence). This CDR3 has 14 amino acids. The CDR3 loop reads CASSPRGEENEQYF. The CDR3 nucleotides are TGTGCCAGCAGCCCTCGGGGGGAAGAGAACGAGCAGTACTTC.

The chain uses TRBV7-2 and TRBJ2-7; 7 positions match TRBD1. V was pared by 3 bases and J by 0 bases, with 8 bases of the junction left unmatched. Germline CDR1 and CDR2: SGHTA and FQGNSA. This CDR3 has 16 amino acids. Here the CDR3 reads CASSFLAGTVSYEQYF. In DNA, the CDR3 is TGTGCCAGCAGCTTCCTCGCCGGGACAGTCTCCTACGAGCAGTACTTC.

The chain recombines TRBV6-5 with TRBJ1-3, with D maybe TRBD1 (6 bases). The V gene's germline CDR1 is MNHEY and CDR2 SVGAGI. V was shortened by 0 bases and J by 5 bases, with 14 bases between the two germline ends. The CDR3 is made up of 16 amino acids. The CDR3 sequence is CASSYSSGALRNTIYF. DNA for the CDR3: TGTGCCAGCAGTTACTCATCGGGGGCTCTGAGAAACACCATATATTTT.

The chain links TRBV7-2 to TRBJ2-7; 7 bases agree with TRBD1. After removal of 4 bases from V and 2 bases from J, the junction contained 5 bases not matched to a gene. This CDR3 is 14 amino acids long. Germline V gives CDR1 SGHTA, CDR2 FQGNSA. The CDR3 region has the DNA TGTGCCAGCAGCTACAGGGGCGGAGCCTACGAGCAGTACTTC. This sequence encodes CASSYRGGAYEQYF.

The chain has TRBV30 and TRBJ1-5, with a weak D call TRBD1 (6 bases). The CDR3 sequence is 15 residues long. Per germline, CDR1 GTSNPN and CDR2 SVGIG (reference sequence). V lost 1 base and J lost 7, with 17 bases in between. CDR3 DNA: TGTGCCTGGAGTGGTAGGGGGGGATCATACCAGCCCCAGCATTTT. Translated, it gives CAWSGRGGSYQPQHF.

The genes are TRBV2 and TRBJ2-7, with D perhaps matching TRBD1 (6 bases). V was shortened by 5 bases and J by 4 bases, with 15 bases between the two germline ends. The CDR3 is 14 residues long. Germline V lookup: CDR1 SNHLY, CDR2 FYNNEI. CDR3 in amino acids: CASSIGQPGYEQYF. CDR3 bases: TGTGCCAGCAGTATCGGACAGCCGGGATACGAGCAGTACTTC.

This chain joins TRBV7-9 and TRBJ2-1; D unclear. Between the trimmed V and J ends, which lost 8 bases and 2 bases, there was a span of 7 bases. The length of the CDR3 is 12 residues. Per germline, CDR1 SEHNR and CDR2 FQNEAQ (reference sequence). The DNA of the CDR3 is TGTGCCAGCGGGGAAACCTACAATGAGCAGTTCTTC. It is translated as CASGETYNEQFF.

This clone came up once. J is TRBJ2-7 and V is TRBV27, with D perhaps TRBD1 or TRBD2 (5 bases each). The CDR3 consists of 15 residues. Deletions cut 5 bases from V and 1 base from J, with 15 bases between. Germline V gene sequence: CDR1 MNHEY, CDR2 SMNVEV (reference sequence). The CDR3 region has the DNA TGTGCCAGCAGTGGGGCCGGGACCCCGTCCTACGAGCAGTACTTC. It encodes CASSGAGTPSYEQYF.

The J gene is TRBJ1-1, the V gene TRBV6-6; D possibly corresponds to TRBD1 (5 bases). Between the trimmed V and J ends, which lost 2 bases and 6 bases, there was a span of 10 bases. This CDR3 region has 13 residues. CDR1 is MNHNY, CDR2 SVGAGI, per germline (reference sequence). This CDR3 reads CASSYQQASEAFF. The CDR3 coding sequence is TGTGCCAGCAGTTACCAACAGGCGTCTGAAGCTTTCTTT.

The chain has TRBV28 and TRBJ2-5; TRBD2 matches 8 bases. Germline V CDR1 and CDR2: MDHEN, SYDVKM. This CDR3 spans 15 amino acids. With V trimmed by 3 bases and J by 5 bases, 8 bases remained unmatched. The CDR3 reads CASSFIIGGEETQYF. The CDR3 DNA is TGTGCCAGCAGTTTTATTATCGGGGGGGAGGAGACCCAGTACTTC.

The chain employs TRBV5-4 and TRBJ2-7; TRBD1 matches at 9 bases. This CDR3 contains 13 residues. The V gene's germline CDR1 is SGHNT and CDR2 YYREEE (reference sequence). Losses at the gene ends were 4 bases for V and 5 bases for J; bases not matched to a gene: 4. Written as DNA, the CDR3 is TGTGCCAGCAGCCCGACAGGGGGGGACGAGCAGTACTTC. Its translation: CASSPTGGDEQYF.

This clone was seen a single time. V is TRBV2 and J is TRBJ2-5; tentatively, D is TRBD2 (6 bases). Germline CDR1 and CDR2: SNHLY and FYNNEI. The CDR3 has 13 residues. Trimming took 11 bases from V and 2 from J, leaving 15 bases between them. CDR3 region: CACHRRVQETQYF. The CDR3 DNA reads as TGTGCCTGCCATCGGAGGGTTCAAGAGACCCAGTACTTC.

The chain joins TRBV28 to TRBJ2-3; D is unclear. The CDR3 consists of 16 residues. Germline CDR1 MDHEN, CDR2 SYDVKM. V gave up 1 base and J gave up 0 bases, with 11 bases separating them. Here the CDR3 DNA reads TGTGCCAGCAGTTTATCTGAAGGTCCTAGCACAGATACGCAGTATTTT. It encodes CASSLSEGPSTDTQYF.